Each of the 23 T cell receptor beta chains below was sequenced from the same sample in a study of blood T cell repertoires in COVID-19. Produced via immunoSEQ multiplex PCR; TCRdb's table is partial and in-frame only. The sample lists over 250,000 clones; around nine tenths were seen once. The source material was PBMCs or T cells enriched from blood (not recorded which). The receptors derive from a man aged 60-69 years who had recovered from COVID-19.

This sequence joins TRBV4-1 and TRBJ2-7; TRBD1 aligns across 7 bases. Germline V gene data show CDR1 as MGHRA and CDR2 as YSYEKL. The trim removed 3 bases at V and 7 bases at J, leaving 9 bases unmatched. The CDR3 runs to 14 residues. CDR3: CASSHNDRVGEQYF. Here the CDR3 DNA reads TGCGCCAGCAGCCATAATGACAGGGTGGGGGAGCAGTACTTC.

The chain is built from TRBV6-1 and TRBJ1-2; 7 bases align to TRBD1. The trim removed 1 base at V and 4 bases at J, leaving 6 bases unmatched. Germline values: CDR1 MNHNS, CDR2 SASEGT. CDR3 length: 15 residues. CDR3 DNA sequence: TGTGCCAGCAGTGAAGGGACAGGAGGGGCCTATGGCTACACCTTC. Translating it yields CASSEGTGGAYGYTF.

The CDR3 DNA sequence: TGTGCCAGTAGTATCAGGGGGCTCTCCTACGAGCAGTACTTC. Translation gives CASSIRGLSYEQYF. The genes are TRBV19 and TRBJ2-7, with 8 bases lining up with TRBD1. Germline V gene lookup returns CDR1 LNHDA and CDR2 SQIVND (reference sequence). The CDR3 has 14 amino acids. Losses at the gene ends were 3 bases for V and 0 bases for J; bases not matched to a gene: 1.

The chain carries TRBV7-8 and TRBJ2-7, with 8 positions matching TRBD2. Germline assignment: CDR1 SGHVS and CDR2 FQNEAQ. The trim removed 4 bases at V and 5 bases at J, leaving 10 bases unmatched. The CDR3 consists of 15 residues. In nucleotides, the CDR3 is TGTGCCAGCAGCTCCCGTTTAGCGGGAATAAACGAGCAGTACTTC. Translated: CASSSRLAGINEQYF.

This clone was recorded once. The CDR3 reads CASSPDISTDTQYF. For the CDR3, the DNA is TGTGCCAGCAGTCCCGACATTAGCACAGATACGCAGTATTTT. This chain joins TRBV5-4 and TRBJ2-3; D uncertain. V dropped 5 bases and J dropped 0 bases, with 10 bases sitting between them. Germline V gives CDR1 SGHNT, CDR2 YYREEE (reference sequence). The CDR3 consists of 14 residues.

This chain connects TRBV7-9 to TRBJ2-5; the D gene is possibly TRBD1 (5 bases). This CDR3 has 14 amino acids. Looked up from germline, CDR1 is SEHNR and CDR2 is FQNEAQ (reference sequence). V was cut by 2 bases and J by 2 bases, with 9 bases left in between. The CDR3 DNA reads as TGTGCCAGCAGCTTACCGAACAGGCAAGAGACCCAGTACTTC. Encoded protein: CASSLPNRQETQYF.

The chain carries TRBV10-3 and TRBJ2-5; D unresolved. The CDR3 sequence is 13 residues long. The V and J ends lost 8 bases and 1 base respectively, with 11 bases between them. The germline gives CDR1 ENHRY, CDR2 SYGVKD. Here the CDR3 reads CAIVPGLQETQYF. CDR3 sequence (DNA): TGTGCCATCGTGCCAGGTCTCCAAGAGACCCAGTACTTC.

CDR3 region: CASSLLAGLDSPLHF. The CDR3 DNA follows: TGTGCCAGCAGTTTACTGGCGGGGCTGGATTCACCCCTCCACTTT. The V and J genes are TRBV28 and TRBJ1-6, with D possibly TRBD1 on 5 matching bases. Deletions cut 2 bases from V and 8 bases from J, with 13 bases between. The CDR3 extends over 15 amino acids. The germline V gene has CDR1 MDHEN and CDR2 SYDVKM. Full variable domain (outside the CDR3, taken from reference TRBV28 and TRBJ1-6): DVKVTQSSRYLVKRTGEKVFLECVQDMDHENMFWYRQDPGLGLRLIYFSYDVKMKEKGDIPEGYSVSREKKERFSLILESASTNQTSMYLCASSLLAGLDSPLHFGNGTRLTVT.

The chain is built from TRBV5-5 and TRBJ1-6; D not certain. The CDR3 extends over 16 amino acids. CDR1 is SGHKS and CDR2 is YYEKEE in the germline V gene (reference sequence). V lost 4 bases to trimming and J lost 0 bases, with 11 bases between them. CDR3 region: CASSVDISSYNSPLHF. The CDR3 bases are TGTGCCAGCAGCGTTGACATCAGCTCCTATAATTCACCCCTCCACTTT. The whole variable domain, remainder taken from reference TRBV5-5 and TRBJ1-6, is DAGVTQSPTHLIKTRGQQVTLRCSPISGHKSVSWYQQVLGQGPQFIFQYYEKEERGRGNFPDRFSARQFPNYSSELNVNALLLGDSALYLCASSVDISSYNSPLHFGNGTRLTVT.

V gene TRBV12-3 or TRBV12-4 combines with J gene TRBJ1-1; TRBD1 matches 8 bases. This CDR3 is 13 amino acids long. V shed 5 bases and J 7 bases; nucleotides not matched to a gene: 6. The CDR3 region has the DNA TGTGCCAGCAGTAAGAGACAGGGGATTGAAGCTTTCTTT. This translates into CASSKRQGIEAFF.

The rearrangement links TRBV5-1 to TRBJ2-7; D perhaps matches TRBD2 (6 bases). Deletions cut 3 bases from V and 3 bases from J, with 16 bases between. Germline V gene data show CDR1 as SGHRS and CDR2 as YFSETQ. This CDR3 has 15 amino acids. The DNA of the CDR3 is TGCGCCAGCAGCTGGACGACTAGTCGATACTACGAGCAGTACTTC. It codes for CASSWTTSRYYEQYF.

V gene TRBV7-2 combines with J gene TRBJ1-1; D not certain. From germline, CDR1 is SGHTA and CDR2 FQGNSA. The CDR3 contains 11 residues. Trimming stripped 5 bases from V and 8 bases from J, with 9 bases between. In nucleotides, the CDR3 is TGTGCCAGCAGCGTAAGAGCCGAAGCTTTCTTT. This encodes CASSVRAEAFF.

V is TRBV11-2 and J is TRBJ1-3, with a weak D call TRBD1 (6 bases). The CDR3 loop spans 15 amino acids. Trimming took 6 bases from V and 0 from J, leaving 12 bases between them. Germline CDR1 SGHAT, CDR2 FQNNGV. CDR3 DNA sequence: TGTGCCAGCAGACTTCGGGACACCTCTGGAAACACCATATATTTT. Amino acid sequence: CASRLRDTSGNTIYF. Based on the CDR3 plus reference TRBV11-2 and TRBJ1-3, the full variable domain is EAGVAQSPRYKIIEKRQSVAFWCNPISGHATLYWYQQILGQGPKLLIQFQNNGVVDDSQLPKDRFSAERLKGVDSTLKIQPAKLEDSAVYLCASRLRDTSGNTIYFGEGSWLTVV.

This chain's CDR3 is CASSLAGSSGKAQYF. The CDR3 bases are TGCGCCAGCAGCTTGGCCGGGTCGAGCGGGAAGGCGCAGTATTTT. The genes are TRBV5-1 and TRBJ2-3; 7 bases are a match to TRBD2. Unmatched junction bases numbered 11, after V lost 0 bases and J lost 10 bases. CDR3 length: 15 residues. CDR1 and CDR2 (germline): SGHRS, YFSETQ.

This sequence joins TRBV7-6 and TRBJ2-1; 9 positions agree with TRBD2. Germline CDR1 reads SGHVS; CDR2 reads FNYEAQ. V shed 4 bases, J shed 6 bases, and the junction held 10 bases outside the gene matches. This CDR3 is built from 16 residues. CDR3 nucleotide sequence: TGTGCCAGCAGCTCCCTAGCGGGAAGGTTCGTCAATGAGCAGTTCTTC. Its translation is CASSSLAGRFVNEQFF.

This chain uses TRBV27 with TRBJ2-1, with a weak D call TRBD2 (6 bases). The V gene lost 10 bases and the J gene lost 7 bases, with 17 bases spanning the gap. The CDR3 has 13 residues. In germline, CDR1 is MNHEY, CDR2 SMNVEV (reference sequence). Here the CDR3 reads CATLAKAGNEQFF. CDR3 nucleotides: TGTGCCACTTTAGCCAAGGCGGGGAATGAGCAGTTCTTC.

CDR3 nucleotide sequence: TGTGCCAGCAGCCCGCAGGGACAGCGTCCAAAGGAGGGCTACACCTTC. Its translation: CASSPQGQRPKEGYTF. The chain joins TRBV11-3 to TRBJ1-2; 7 positions agree with TRBD1. The ends lost 5 bases at V and 8 bases at J; junction bases unmatched: 17. The CDR3 runs to 16 residues. Germline loops: CDR1 SGHNT, CDR2 YENEEA.

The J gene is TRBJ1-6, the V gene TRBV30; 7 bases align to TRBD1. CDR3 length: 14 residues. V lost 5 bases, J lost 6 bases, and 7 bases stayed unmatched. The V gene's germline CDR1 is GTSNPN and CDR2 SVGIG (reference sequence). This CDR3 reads CAWGRDRVNSPLHF. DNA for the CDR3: TGTGCCTGGGGAAGGGACAGAGTTAATTCACCCCTCCACTTT.

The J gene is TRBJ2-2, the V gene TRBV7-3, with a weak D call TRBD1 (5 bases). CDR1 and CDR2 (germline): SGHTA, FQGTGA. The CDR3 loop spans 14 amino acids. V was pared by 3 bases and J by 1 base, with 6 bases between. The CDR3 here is CASSLTENTGELFF. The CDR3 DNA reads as TGTGCCAGCAGCTTGACAGAGAACACCGGGGAGCTGTTTTTT.

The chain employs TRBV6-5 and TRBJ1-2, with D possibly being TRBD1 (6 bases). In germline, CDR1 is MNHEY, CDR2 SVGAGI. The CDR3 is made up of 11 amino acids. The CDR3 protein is CASGQSPGYTF. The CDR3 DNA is TGTGCTAGCGGACAGTCCCCTGGCTACACCTTC.

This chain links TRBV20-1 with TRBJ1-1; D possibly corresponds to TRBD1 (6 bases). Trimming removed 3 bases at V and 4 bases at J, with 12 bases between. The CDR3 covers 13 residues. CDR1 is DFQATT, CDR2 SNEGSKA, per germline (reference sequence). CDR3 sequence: CSASQGRGTEAFF. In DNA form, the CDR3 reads TGCAGTGCTAGTCAGGGGCGAGGCACTGAAGCTTTCTTT.

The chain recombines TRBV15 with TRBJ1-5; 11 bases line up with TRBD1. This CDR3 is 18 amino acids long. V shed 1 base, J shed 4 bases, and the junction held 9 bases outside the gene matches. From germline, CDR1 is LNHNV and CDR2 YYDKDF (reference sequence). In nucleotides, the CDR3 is TGTGCCACCAGCAGAGCTGGACAGGGGGCGATCAGTAATCAGCCCCAGCATTTT. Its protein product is CATSRAGQGAISNQPQHF.

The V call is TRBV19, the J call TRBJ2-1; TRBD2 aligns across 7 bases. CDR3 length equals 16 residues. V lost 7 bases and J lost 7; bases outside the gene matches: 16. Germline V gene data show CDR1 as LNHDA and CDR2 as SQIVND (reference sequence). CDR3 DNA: TGTGCCAGTACTCCTTTCGGAGGCCTCGGGGGGAATGAGCAGTTCTTC. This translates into CASTPFGGLGGNEQFF.